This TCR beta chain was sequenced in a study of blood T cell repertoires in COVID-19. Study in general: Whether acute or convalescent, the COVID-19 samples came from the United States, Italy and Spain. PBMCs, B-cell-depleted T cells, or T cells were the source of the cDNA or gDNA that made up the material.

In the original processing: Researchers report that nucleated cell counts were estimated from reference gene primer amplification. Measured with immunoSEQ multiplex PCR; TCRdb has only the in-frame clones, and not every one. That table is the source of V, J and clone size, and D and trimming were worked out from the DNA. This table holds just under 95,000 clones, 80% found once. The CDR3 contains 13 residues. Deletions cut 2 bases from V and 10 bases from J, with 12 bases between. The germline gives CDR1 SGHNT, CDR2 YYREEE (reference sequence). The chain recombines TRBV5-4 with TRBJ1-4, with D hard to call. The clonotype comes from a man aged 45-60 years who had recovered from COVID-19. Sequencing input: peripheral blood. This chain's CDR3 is CASSFIHSGKLFF. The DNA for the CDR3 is TGTGCCAGCAGCTTTATACATTCAGGAAAACTGTTTTTT. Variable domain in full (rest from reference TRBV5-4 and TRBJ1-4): ETGVTQSPTHLIKTRGQQVTLRCSSQSGHNTVSWYQQALGQGPQFIFQYYREEENGRGNFPPRFSGLQFPNYSSELNVNALELDDSALYLCASSFIHSGKLFFGSGTQLSVL.